This TCR beta chain was captured in a study of blood T cell repertoires in COVID-19. Trimming removed 3 bases at V and 1 base at J, with 6 bases between. CDR3 length equals 13 residues. CDR1 and CDR2 from the germline V gene are KGHSH and LQKENI. Allocation to cohorts depended on clinical history reported by the participants. Here immunoSEQ multiplex PCR was the method, and the copy in TCRdb shows in-frame clones only, minus some. The sample has under 350,000 clones; roughly 85% are singletons. The chain is built from TRBV18 and TRBJ1-1; D remains unclear. This TCR came from a woman between 40 and 50 years old with acute COVID-19. Sequences were obtained from PBMCs or T cells enriched from blood (not recorded which). The CDR3 bases are TGTGCCAGCTCACCTCAGAAGAACACTGAAGCTTTCTTT. Encoded protein: CASSPQKNTEAFF.